The clone carrying this T cell receptor (beta chain) was recorded a few times. Preparation of the bulk TCR libraries relied on previously described methods and listed TCR primers. TCRdb reanalysed the PCR reads using MiXCR and keeps one entry per CDR3 protein. The sample has 550,000 to 750,000 distinct CDR3 sequences, 15% to 20% seen once; the top ten hold roughly 0.85%. The CDR3 is made up of 18 amino acids. J was trimmed by 0 bases and V by 5 bases; bases with no gene match: 10. The V gene's germline CDR1 is MNHEY and CDR2 SVGEGT. This sample was taken from a study of molecular identifiers for immune sequencing clone quantification.

This chain joins TRBV6-2 or TRBV6-3 and TRBJ2-2, with TRBD2 matching over 9 bases. This TCR came from a human donor in good health. Some libraries in this study had Jurkat cell RNA spiked in. Sequenced sample: naive CD8+ T cells from blood, with Jurkat cell RNA spiked in. The subset: FACS-sorted CD8+CD4-CCR7+CD45RA+ naive T cells. The CDR3 DNA reads as TGTGCCAGCAGTGCCCGGGGTAGCGGGGGCCCGAACACCGGGGAGCTGTTTTTT. Amino acid sequence: CASSARGSGGPNTGELFF.